Following are 28 T cell receptor beta chains from one sample sequenced in a study of regulatory T cells in long-lasting Graves disease. The sample's time point: newly diagnosed GD, antithyroid drugs for less than 3 months. RNA extracted from PBMCs served as the sequencing template. Arm-PCR of CDR3 regions and iRepertoire HTBI primers were used to build TCR beta libraries. A single record per CDR3 protein comes from TCRdb applying MiXCR to the multiplex PCR reads. The sample has approximately 350,000 distinct CDR3 sequences, 12% seen once. This sample was also put to use in a study of T cells in Graves' hyperthyroidism and ophthalmopathy.

The specimen comprised peripheral blood mononuclear cells (PBMCs), sampled at new diagnosis, from a patient treated with antithyroid drugs. The receptors shown here come from a woman aged 18-29 years with Graves disease.

This clonotype was counted a few times. CDR3 region: CSASGTVIGGYTF. The DNA of the CDR3 is TGCAGTGCTTCCGGGACAGTGATAGGAGGCTACACCTTC. The rearrangement uses TRBV20-1 and TRBJ1-2, with 7 bases fitting TRBD1. V lost 5 bases, J lost 8 bases, and 11 bases stayed unmatched. The CDR3 is 13 amino acids. Germline CDR1 reads DFQATT; CDR2 reads SNEGSKA (reference sequence).

A few counts support this clonotype. V gene TRBV11-1 combines with J gene TRBJ2-2; possible D gene TRBD1, 6 bases. The CDR3 has 14 amino acids. Germline lookup yields CDR1 SGHAT and CDR2 FQDESV (reference sequence). V was shortened by 3 bases and J by 6 bases, with 11 bases between the two germline ends. The DNA for the CDR3 is TGTGCCAGCAGCTTTACAGGGCGGTCCGGGGAGCTGTTTTTT. Encoded protein: CASSFTGRSGELFF.

In its sample, this clonotype was seen many times. The V and J genes are TRBV20-1 and TRBJ2-1; a weak D match, TRBD2 (6 bases). Trimming pared 0 bases from V and 0 bases from J, leaving 27 bases between. This CDR3 comprises 21 residues. The germline gives CDR1 DFQATT, CDR2 SNEGSKA (reference sequence). CDR3 region: CSARDSPRAGTLMSSYNEQFF. Here the CDR3 DNA reads TGCAGTGCTAGAGACTCCCCCAGAGCGGGCACTCTGATGAGCTCCTACAATGAGCAGTTCTTC.

This clonotype was detected many times. The rearrangement links TRBV6-1 to TRBJ2-3, with 11 positions matching TRBD2. The CDR3 has 16 residues. Germline assignment: CDR1 MNHNS and CDR2 SASEGT. The V gene end was trimmed by 8 bases and the J gene end by 3 bases; junction bases not matched to a gene: 10. CDR3 nucleotides: TGTGCCAGCCTGACTAGCGGGGCGTCGCGGACAGATACGCAGTATTTT. It translates to CASLTSGASRTDTQYF.

Ten or more counts support this clonotype. This chain connects TRBV5-1 to TRBJ2-1; 9 nucleotides line up with TRBD2. Germline trimming cut 2 bases from V and 7 bases from J; bases unmatched to any gene: 13. The CDR3 sequence is 17 residues long. Germline loops: CDR1 SGHRS, CDR2 YFSETQ. The CDR3 protein is CASSFSGGSGEFNEQFF. As DNA, the CDR3 is TGCGCCAGCAGCTTTAGCGGGGGCTCGGGGGAGTTTAATGAGCAGTTCTTC.

At least ten counts were recorded for this clonotype. The chain is built from TRBV28 and TRBJ1-5; the match to TRBD1 covers 9 bases. The trim removed 7 bases at V and 6 bases at J, leaving 10 bases unmatched. Germline V gives CDR1 MDHEN, CDR2 SYDVKM. The CDR3 extends over 15 amino acids. The CDR3 DNA sequence: TGTGCCAGCATCCCTAACAGGGGGCAGGGTCAGCCCCAGCATTTT. Translation gives CASIPNRGQGQPQHF.

This clonotype has a handful of counts. The V call is TRBV4-1, the J call TRBJ1-1; D ambiguous. The CDR3 sequence is 15 residues long. With 4 bases removed from V and 4 bases from J, the gap between germline ends came to 16 bases. Germline-derived CDR1 and CDR2 are MGHRA and YSYEKL. The DNA of the CDR3 is TGCGCCAGCAGCCTCGAACCCAGATCGCGCACTGAAGCTTTCTTT. Translating gives CASSLEPRSRTEAFF.

With regard to this clonotype: It differs at one base from a far larger clone, so likely a read error. The CDR3 carries no conserved terminal phenylalanine or tryptophan, so it likely arises from a read error. No DNA is shown, since the ends of the CDR3 on it are uncertain; the CDR3 is the one TCRdb lists. This chain's CDR3 is CAIGGADTQYL. V gene TRBV28 combines with J gene TRBJ2-3; the DNA was not compared with TRBD2, the D call given in the table. The CDR3 totals 11 residues, both ends included. CDR1 and CDR2 from the germline V gene are MDHEN and SYDVKM.

This clonotype has at least ten counts. J is TRBJ2-6 and V is TRBV12-3 or TRBV12-4, with D perhaps TRBD1 (5 bases). V was pared by 6 bases and J by 2 bases, with 14 bases between. The CDR3 spans 16 residues. The CDR3 region is CASRYSPGTGANVLTF. The CDR3 DNA follows: TGTGCCAGCAGGTATTCCCCAGGGACTGGGGCCAACGTCCTGACTTTC.

This clonotype was recorded at least ten times. The gene calls are TRBV11-1 and TRBJ1-1, with D possibly being TRBD1 (5 bases). Deletions cut 4 bases from V and 8 bases from J, with 26 bases between. This CDR3 contains 17 residues. CDR1 and CDR2 (germline): SGHAT, FQDESV (reference sequence). Here the CDR3 reads CASSSSLEAGGSEEAFF. The CDR3 DNA follows: TGTGCCAGCAGCTCCAGCTTAGAGGCTGGGGGAAGCGAGGAAGCTTTCTTT. Looking up the rest from reference TRBV11-1 and TRBJ1-1 gives the full variable domain: EAEVAQSPRYKITEKSQAVAFWCDPISGHATLYWYRQILGQGPELLVQFQDESVVDDSQLPKDRFSAERLKGVDSTLKIQPAELGDSAMYLCASSSSLEAGGSEEAFFGQGTRLTVV.

The chain combines TRBV4-3 with TRBJ2-1; 8 bases align to TRBD2. The germline CDR1 and CDR2 sequences are LGHNA and YSLEER. Germline trimming cut 2 bases from V and 0 bases from J; bases unmatched to any gene: 3. This CDR3 comprises 16 residues. The CDR3 protein is CASSQTSGSSYNEQFF. CDR3 bases: TGCGCCAGCAGCCAAACTAGCGGCAGCTCCTACAATGAGCAGTTCTTC.

The table lists this clonotype with many counts. The chain couples TRBV4-1 to TRBJ1-4, with TRBD1 matching over 7 bases. Germline V lookup: CDR1 MGHRA, CDR2 YSYEKL. The CDR3 sequence is 13 residues long. The V segment lost 2 bases and the J segment 8 bases; nucleotides outside the gene matches: 2. The CDR3 bases are TGCGCCAGCAGCCAACAGGACAGGGAAAAACTGTTTTTT. Its protein product is CASSQQDREKLFF.

This clonotype was found many times. In DNA form, the CDR3 reads TGTGCCAGCTCACCACCCCTCGACTCCAATTCCAATCAGCCCCAGCATTTT. Translation: CASSPPLDSNSNQPQHF. This chain joins TRBV18 and TRBJ1-5; D is undetermined. The CDR3 extends over 17 amino acids. CDR1 is KGHSH and CDR2 is LQKENI in the germline V gene. The V gene lost 0 bases and the J gene lost 3 bases, with 15 bases spanning the gap.

This clonotype was counted many times. The genes are TRBV7-3 and TRBJ2-1; D perhaps matches TRBD1 (5 bases). The CDR3 length is 14 residues. V lost 8 bases and J lost 1, with 12 bases in between. Germline loops: CDR1 SGHTA, CDR2 FQGTGA. The CDR3 DNA sequence: TGTGCCAGCGCCCCAGACAGTTCCTACAATGAGCAGTTCTTC. It codes for CASAPDSSYNEQFF.

The sample holds many counts of this clonotype. The CDR3 DNA reads as TGTGCCACGTCGGGACTCCAGAATGAAAAACTGTTTTTT. This codes for CATSGLQNEKLFF. The rearrangement links TRBV12-3 or TRBV12-4 to TRBJ1-4; maybe TRBD1 (5 bases). The V end was cut by 10 bases, the J end by 5 bases, with 14 bases between. The length of the CDR3 is 13 residues.

There are many counts of this clonotype. The chain employs TRBV4-3 and TRBJ2-2; a possible D gene is TRBD2 (6 bases). The CDR3 extends over 20 amino acids. Germline values: CDR1 LGHNA, CDR2 YSLEER. Deletions cut 0 bases from V and 3 bases from J, with 23 bases between. The CDR3 loop is CASSQDWGIGGIADTGELFF. The CDR3 bases are TGCGCCAGCAGCCAAGATTGGGGAATCGGCGGGATAGCGGACACCGGGGAGCTGTTTTTT.

Many counts were recorded for this clonotype. The chain uses TRBV19 and TRBJ2-7; 8 bases line up with TRBD1. V dropped 3 bases and J dropped 3; count of bases not matched to a gene: 1. Looked up from germline, CDR1 is LNHDA and CDR2 is SQIVND (reference sequence). This CDR3 spans 13 amino acids. The CDR3 here is CASSMTGDYEQYF. The DNA for the CDR3 is TGTGCCAGTAGTATGACAGGGGACTACGAGCAGTACTTC.

This clonotype was found a few times. The chain combines TRBV30 with TRBJ1-5; D remains ambiguous. Germline V CDR1 and CDR2: GTSNPN, SVGIG (reference sequence). V was shortened by 2 bases and J by 1 base, with 12 bases between the two germline ends. The CDR3 length is 15 residues. CDR3 sequence: CAWSSGTISNQPQHF. The CDR3 region has the DNA TGTGCCTGGAGTTCAGGCACAATCAGCAATCAGCCCCAGCATTTT.

In its sample, this clonotype was seen many times. CDR3 sequence (DNA): TGTGCCAGCAGCTTAATCGGGGGGCGCCGTAATGGCTACACCTTC. It yields the protein CASSLIGGRRNGYTF. This chain connects TRBV7-3 to TRBJ1-2, with a possible D match to TRBD1 (6 bases). CDR1 and CDR2 (germline): SGHTA, FQGTGA. The CDR3 runs 15 residues. The germline V and J ends were trimmed by 1 base and 6 bases, with 15 bases remaining between them. The full variable domain, with the rest looked up from reference TRBV7-3 and TRBJ1-2, is GAGVSQTPSNKVTEKGKYVELRCDPISGHTALYWYRQSLGQGPEFLIYFQGTGAADDSGLPNDRFFAVRPEGSVSTLKIQRTERGDSAVYLCASSLIGGRRNGYTFGSGTRLTVV.

Details on this clonotype: Being one base from a much bigger clone, this may be a read error. This chain uses TRBV5-6 with TRBJ1-1; 10 bases align to TRBD1. Germline lookup yields CDR1 SGHDT and CDR2 YYEEEE. CDR3 length: 14 amino acids. The J segment lost 6 bases and the V segment lost 3 bases, leaving 5 bases of the junction unmatched. Here the CDR3 reads CASSSTGGLAEAFF. The CDR3 DNA is TGTGCCAGCAGCTCGACAGGGGGCCTCGCTGAAGCTTTCTTT.

The chain joins TRBV10-3 to TRBJ2-7, with D perhaps matching TRBD1 (5 bases). V shed 3 bases and J shed 2 bases, with 11 bases lying between them. The CDR3 spans 14 residues. The V gene's germline CDR1 is ENHRY and CDR2 SYGVKD. The CDR3 sequence is CAISDQGSAYEQYF. DNA for the CDR3: TGTGCCATCAGTGACCAGGGAAGCGCCTACGAGCAGTACTTC.

This clonotype was observed many times. The chain combines TRBV5-1 with TRBJ2-2, with 10 bases that match TRBD1. This CDR3 has 16 amino acids. The V segment lost 3 bases and the J segment 2 bases; nucleotides outside the gene matches: 4. CDR1 and CDR2 from the germline V gene are SGHRS and YFSETQ. The chain's CDR3 is CASSYRTGGNTGELFF. The CDR3 DNA reads as TGCGCCAGCAGCTACCGGACAGGGGGAAACACCGGGGAGCTGTTTTTT.

The chain recombines TRBV5-6 with TRBJ1-2; 7 nucleotides match TRBD1. This CDR3 comprises 15 residues. The junction had 5 bases not matched to a gene; V was cut back by 0 bases and J by 3 bases. Per the germline V gene, CDR1 is SGHDT and CDR2 is YYEEEE. CDR3 coding DNA: TGTGCCAGCAGCTTGGGACAGGGCGTATACTATGGCTACACCTTC. Protein product: CASSLGQGVYYGYTF.

Only a few counts were recorded for this clonotype. This chain uses TRBV10-3 with TRBJ2-7, with 9 bases matching TRBD2. CDR1 is ENHRY and CDR2 is SYGVKD in the germline V gene. This CDR3 spans 13 amino acids. CDR3 region: CAIGAGGSYKQYV. The CDR3 DNA is TGTGCCATCGGAGCGGGGGGCTCCTACAAGCAGTACGTC.

This clonotype has more than one count but fewer than ten. This chain connects TRBV5-5 to TRBJ2-7; D is unclear. The CDR3 contains 13 residues. V lost 4 bases to trimming and J lost 6 bases, with 14 bases between them. CDR1 SGHKS and CDR2 YYEKEE come from the germline V gene (reference sequence). The CDR3 region has the DNA TGTGCCAGCAGCCCCCCAAACGTCGTCGAGCAGTACGTC. Its translation: CASSPPNVVEQYV.

The V call is TRBV29-1, the J call TRBJ2-1; 8 bases line up with TRBD1. The CDR3 is 16 residues long. Germline trimming cut 4 bases from V and 0 bases from J; bases unmatched to any gene: 8. Germline V gives CDR1 SQVTM, CDR2 ANQGSEA. The CDR3 nucleotides are TGCAGCGTTGGGGGGCCGGGACAGGACTCCTACAATGAGCAGTTCTTC. Protein sequence: CSVGGPGQDSYNEQFF.

This clonotype was seen ten or more times. The gene calls are TRBV18 and TRBJ2-1; possibly TRBD2 for D (5 bases). CDR3 length equals 16 residues. The germline CDR1 and CDR2 sequences are KGHSH and LQKENI. V was clipped by 3 bases and J by 9 bases, with 21 bases between them. The CDR3 DNA reads TGTGCCAGCTCACCCCCGGCGGGCCCCCGAAGTGGTGAGCAGTTCTTC. Translation: CASSPPAGPRSGEQFF.

The table lists this clonotype with many counts. V is TRBV18 and J is TRBJ2-1; D may be TRBD2 (6 bases). CDR3 length: 15 amino acids. The V gene lost 2 bases and the J gene lost 1 base, with 9 bases spanning the gap. Germline CDR1 KGHSH, CDR2 LQKENI. This CDR3 reads CASSPGGRSYNEQFF. In nucleotides, the CDR3 is TGTGCCAGCTCACCAGGGGGGAGGTCCTACAATGAGCAGTTCTTC.